The sample holds one count of the clone carrying this T cell receptor (beta chain). Its target is not known. This sample was included in a study of cytomegalovirus exposure and HLA in healthy donors. Study background: Among approximately 400 genotyped donors, around 81% fell in the Caucasian-associated ancestry cluster.

Deletions cut 1 base from V and 5 bases from J, with 15 bases between. The germline gives CDR1 SGHRS, CDR2 YFSETQ. The CDR3 consists of 15 residues. The study, taken as a whole, reports: Earlier analysis found most TCR beta V segments productive about 90% or about 30% of the time. Using the classifier, cytomegalovirus status was reportedly diagnosed with high specificity and sensitivity.

PCR amplification relied on 60 Vbeta primers (plus 13 Jbeta primers). In the source study's methods: In a later analysis, 75 million to 85 million unique TCR beta chains included roughly 11 million shared by two or more donors. Assay used: immunoSEQ multiplex PCR; TCRdb lists only in-frame clones, some missing. From that table come the V and J calls and clone size; the DNA was used to work out D and trimming. The data show roughly 90,000 clones, around 90% seen once. This chain uses TRBV5-1 with TRBJ1-1, with D uncertain. The sequencing input was PBMCs. The sequence was obtained from a man between 18 and 29 years old in good health and CMV-seronegative. The CDR3 here is CASSLSFSSGTEAFF. The CDR3 nucleotides read TGCGCCAGCAGCTTGAGCTTCTCCTCGGGGACTGAAGCTTTCTTT.